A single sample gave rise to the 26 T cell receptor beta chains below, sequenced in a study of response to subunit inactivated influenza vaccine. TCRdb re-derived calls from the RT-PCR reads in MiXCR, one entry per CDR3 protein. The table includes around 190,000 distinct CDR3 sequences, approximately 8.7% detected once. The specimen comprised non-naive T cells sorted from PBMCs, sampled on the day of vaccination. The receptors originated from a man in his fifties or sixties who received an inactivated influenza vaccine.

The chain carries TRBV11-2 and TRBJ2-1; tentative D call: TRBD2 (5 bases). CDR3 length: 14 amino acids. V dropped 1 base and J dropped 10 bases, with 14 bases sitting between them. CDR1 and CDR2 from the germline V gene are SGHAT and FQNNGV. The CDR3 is CASSLVFRGAEQFF. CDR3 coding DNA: TGTGCCAGCAGCTTAGTGTTTCGGGGAGCCGAGCAGTTCTTC. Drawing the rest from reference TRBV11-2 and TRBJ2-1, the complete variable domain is EAGVAQSPRYKIIEKRQSVAFWCNPISGHATLYWYQQILGQGPKLLIQFQNNGVVDDSQLPKDRFSAERLKGVDSTLKIQPAKLEDSAVYLCASSLVFRGAEQFFGPGTRLTVL.

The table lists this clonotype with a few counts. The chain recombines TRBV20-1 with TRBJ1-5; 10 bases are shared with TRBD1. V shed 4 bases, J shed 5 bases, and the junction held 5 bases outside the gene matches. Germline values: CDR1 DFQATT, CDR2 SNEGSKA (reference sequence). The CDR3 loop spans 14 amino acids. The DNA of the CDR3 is TGCAGTGCTATGCCGGGACAGGGGTATCAGCCCCAGCATTTT. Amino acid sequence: CSAMPGQGYQPQHF.

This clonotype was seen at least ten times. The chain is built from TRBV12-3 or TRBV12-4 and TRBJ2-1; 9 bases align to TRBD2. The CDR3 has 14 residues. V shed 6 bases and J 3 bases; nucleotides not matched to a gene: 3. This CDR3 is CASRRTSDYNEQFF. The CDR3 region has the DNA TGTGCCAGCAGAAGGACTAGCGACTACAATGAGCAGTTCTTC.

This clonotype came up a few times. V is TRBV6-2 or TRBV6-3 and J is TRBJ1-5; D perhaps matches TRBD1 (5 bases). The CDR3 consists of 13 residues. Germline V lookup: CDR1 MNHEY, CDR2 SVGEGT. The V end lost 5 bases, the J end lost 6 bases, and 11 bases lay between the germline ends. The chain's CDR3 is CASSAWGSQPQHF. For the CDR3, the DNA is TGTGCCAGCAGTGCCTGGGGGAGTCAGCCCCAGCATTTT.

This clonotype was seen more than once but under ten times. In DNA, the CDR3 is TGTGCCAGCAGTGGACAGGGTAGGGGTTCACCCCTCCACTTT. As protein: CASSGQGRGSPLHF. This chain joins TRBV6-1 and TRBJ1-6; the match to TRBD1 covers 7 bases. V shed 4 bases and J 9 bases; nucleotides not matched to a gene: 6. Looked up from germline, CDR1 is MNHNS and CDR2 is SASEGT. This CDR3 is built from 14 residues.

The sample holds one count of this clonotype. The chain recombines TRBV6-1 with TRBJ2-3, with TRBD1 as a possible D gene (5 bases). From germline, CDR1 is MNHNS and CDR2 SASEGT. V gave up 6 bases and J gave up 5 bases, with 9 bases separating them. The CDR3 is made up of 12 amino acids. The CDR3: CASRRDRDTQYF. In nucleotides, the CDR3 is TGTGCCAGCAGACGTGACAGAGATACGCAGTATTTT.

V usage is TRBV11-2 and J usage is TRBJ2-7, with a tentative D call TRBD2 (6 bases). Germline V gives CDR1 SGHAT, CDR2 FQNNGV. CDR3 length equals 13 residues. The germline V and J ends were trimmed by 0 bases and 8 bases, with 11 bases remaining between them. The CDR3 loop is CASSLDIGGQQYF. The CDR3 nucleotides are TGTGCCAGCAGCTTAGATATCGGGGGTCAGCAGTACTTC.

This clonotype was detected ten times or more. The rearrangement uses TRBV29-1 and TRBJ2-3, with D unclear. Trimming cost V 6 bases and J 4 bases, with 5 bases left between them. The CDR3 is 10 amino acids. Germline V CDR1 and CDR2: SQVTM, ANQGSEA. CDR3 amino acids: CSVSPDTQYF. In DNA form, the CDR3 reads TGCAGCGTAAGTCCAGATACGCAGTATTTT.

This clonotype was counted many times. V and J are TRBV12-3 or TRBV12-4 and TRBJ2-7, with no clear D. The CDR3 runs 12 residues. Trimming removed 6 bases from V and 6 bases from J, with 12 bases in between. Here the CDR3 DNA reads TGTGCCAGCAGCTGGTTCGGATCCGAGCAGTACTTC. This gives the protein CASSWFGSEQYF.

The CDR3 nucleotides read TGTGCCAGCAGCTTAAGGGGGCTTGGGCAAGAGACCCAGTACTTC. As protein: CASSLRGLGQETQYF. The chain couples TRBV12-3 or TRBV12-4 to TRBJ2-5; 7 positions agree with TRBD1. Trimming cost V 6 bases and J 2 bases; bases outside gene matches: 9. The CDR3 runs to 15 residues.

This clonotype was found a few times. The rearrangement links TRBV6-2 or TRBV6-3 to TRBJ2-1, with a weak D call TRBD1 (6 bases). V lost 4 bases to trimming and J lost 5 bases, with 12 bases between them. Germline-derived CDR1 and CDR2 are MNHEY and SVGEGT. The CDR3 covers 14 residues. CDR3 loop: CASSSHGGHNEQFF. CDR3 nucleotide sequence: TGTGCCAGCAGTTCCCATGGGGGCCACAATGAGCAGTTCTTC.

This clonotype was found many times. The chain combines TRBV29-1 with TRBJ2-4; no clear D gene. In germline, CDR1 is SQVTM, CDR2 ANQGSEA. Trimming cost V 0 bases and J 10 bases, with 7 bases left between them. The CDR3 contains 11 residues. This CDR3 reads CSVEELDIQYF. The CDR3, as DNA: TGCAGCGTTGAAGAGTTAGATATTCAGTACTTC. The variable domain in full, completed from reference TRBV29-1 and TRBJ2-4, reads SAVISQKPSRDICQRGTSLTIQCQVDSQVTMMFWYRQQPGQSLTLIATANQGSEATYESGFVIDKFPISRPNLTFSTLTVSNMSPEDSSIYLCSVEELDIQYFGAGTRLSVL.

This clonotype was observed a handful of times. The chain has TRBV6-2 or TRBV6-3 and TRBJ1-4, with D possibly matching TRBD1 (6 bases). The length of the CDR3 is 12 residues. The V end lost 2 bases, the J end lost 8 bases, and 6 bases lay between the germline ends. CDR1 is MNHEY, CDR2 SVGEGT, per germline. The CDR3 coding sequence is TGTGCCAGCAGTTACGACAGGGAAAAACTGTTTTTT. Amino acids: CASSYDREKLFF.

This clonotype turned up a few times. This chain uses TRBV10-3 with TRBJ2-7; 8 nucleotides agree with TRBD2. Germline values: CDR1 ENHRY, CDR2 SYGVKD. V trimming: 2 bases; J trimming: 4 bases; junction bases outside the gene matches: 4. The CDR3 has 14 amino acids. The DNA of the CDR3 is TGTGCCATCAGTGAGCTTGGCGGGGGGTACGAGCAGTACTTC. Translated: CAISELGGGYEQYF.

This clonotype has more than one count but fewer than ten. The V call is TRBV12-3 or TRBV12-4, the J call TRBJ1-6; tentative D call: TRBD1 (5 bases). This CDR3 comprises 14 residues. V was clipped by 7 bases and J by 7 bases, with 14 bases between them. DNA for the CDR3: TGTGCCAGCAACCCCGGGGGTGCGAATTCACCCCTCCACTTT. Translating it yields CASNPGGANSPLHF.

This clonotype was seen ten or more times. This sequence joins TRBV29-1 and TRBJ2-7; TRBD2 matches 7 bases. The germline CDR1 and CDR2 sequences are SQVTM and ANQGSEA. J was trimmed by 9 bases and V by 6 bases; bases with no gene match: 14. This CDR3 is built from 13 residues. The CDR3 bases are TGCAGCGTCCGTTCGGGAGGCACTCTGGGGCAGTACTTC. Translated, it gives CSVRSGGTLGQYF.

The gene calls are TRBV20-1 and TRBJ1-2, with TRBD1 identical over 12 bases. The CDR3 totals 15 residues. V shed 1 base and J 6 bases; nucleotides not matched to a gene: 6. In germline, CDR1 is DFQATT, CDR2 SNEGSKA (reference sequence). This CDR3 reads CSARATGTGGDGYTF. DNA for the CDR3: TGCAGTGCTAGAGCAACCGGGACAGGGGGCGATGGCTACACCTTC.

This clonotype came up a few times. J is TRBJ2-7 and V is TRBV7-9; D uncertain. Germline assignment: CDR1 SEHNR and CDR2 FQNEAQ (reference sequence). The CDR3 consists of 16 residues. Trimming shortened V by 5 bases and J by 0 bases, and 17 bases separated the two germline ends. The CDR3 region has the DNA TGTGCCAGCAGCCTAGGCCCGGCAGGTAGCTCCTACGAGCAGTACTTC. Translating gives CASSLGPAGSSYEQYF.

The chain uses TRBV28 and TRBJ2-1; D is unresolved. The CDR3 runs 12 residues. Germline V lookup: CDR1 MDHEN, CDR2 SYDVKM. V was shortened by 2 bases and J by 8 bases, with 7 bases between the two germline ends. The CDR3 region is CASSLVIYEQFF. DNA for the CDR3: TGTGCCAGCAGTTTAGTCATCTATGAGCAGTTCTTC. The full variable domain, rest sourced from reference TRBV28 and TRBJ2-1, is DVKVTQSSRYLVKRTGEKVFLECVQDMDHENMFWYRQDPGLGLRLIYFSYDVKMKEKGDIPEGYSVSREKKERFSLILESASTNQTSMYLCASSLVIYEQFFGPGTRLTVL.

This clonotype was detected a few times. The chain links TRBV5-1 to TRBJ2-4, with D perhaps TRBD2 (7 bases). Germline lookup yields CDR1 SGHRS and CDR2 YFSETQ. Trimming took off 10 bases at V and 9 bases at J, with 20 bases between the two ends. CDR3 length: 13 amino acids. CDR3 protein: CAPSSSRGGIQYF. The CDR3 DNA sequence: TGCGCCCCCTCCTCCTCAAGGGGGGGCATTCAGTACTTC.

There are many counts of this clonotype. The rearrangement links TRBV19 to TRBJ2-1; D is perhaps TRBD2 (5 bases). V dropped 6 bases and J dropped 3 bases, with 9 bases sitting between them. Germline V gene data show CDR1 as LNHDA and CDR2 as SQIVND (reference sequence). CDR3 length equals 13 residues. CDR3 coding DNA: TGTGCCAGTAGGGCGGGCCTCTACAATGAGCAGTTCTTC. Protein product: CASRAGLYNEQFF.

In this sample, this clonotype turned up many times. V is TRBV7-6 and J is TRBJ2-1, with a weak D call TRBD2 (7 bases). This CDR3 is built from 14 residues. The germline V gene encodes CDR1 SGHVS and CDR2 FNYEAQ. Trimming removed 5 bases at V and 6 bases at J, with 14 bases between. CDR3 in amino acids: CASSLSGGLNEQFF. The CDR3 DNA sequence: TGTGCCAGCAGCCTATCGGGGGGCCTCAATGAGCAGTTCTTC.

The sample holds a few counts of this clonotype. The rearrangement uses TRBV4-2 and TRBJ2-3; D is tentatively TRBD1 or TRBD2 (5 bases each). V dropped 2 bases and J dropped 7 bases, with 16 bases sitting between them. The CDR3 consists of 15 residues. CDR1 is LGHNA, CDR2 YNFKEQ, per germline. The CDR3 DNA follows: TGTGCCAGCAGCCAAAGACAGCAGGAGGCGAATACGCAGTATTTT. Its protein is CASSQRQQEANTQYF.

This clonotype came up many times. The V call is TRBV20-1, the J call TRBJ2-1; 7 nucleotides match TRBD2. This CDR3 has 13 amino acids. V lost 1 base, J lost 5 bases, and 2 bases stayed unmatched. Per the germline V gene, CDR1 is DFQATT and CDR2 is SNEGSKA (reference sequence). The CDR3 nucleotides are TGCAGTGCTAGAGGCGGGAGCAACAATGAGCAGTTCTTC. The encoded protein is CSARGGSNNEQFF.

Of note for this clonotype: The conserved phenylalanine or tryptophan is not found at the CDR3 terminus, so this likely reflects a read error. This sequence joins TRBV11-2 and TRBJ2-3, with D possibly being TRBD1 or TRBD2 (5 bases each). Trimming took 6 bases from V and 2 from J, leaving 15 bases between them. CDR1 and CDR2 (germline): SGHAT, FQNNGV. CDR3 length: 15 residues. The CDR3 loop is CASSPGTAYTDTQYS. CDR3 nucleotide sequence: TGTGCCAGCAGTCCCGGGACGGCGTACACAGATACGCAGTATTCT.

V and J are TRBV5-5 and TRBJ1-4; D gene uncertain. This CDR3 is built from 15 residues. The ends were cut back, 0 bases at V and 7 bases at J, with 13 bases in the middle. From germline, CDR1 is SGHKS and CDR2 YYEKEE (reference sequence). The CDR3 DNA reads TGTGCCAGCAGCTTGGATGGGAGGGTCGGTGAAAAACTGTTTTTT. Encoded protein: CASSLDGRVGEKLFF.